These 31 T cell receptor beta chains share one sample of origin, sequenced in a study of T cell responses to AZD1222 COVID-19 vaccine. TCRdb's table, derived via immunoSEQ multiplex PCR, lists solely in-frame clones and lacks some. The sample has 75,000 to 100,000 clones, around 89% seen once; the top ten hold just under 7.5%. Sequences were derived from peripheral blood, sampled on day 0 of AZD1222 vaccination. These TCRs come from an adult in good health.

This clone was picked up one time. The V gene is TRBV18, the J gene TRBJ2-1; 7 bases are a match to TRBD1. CDR3 length: 14 amino acids. Germline V lookup: CDR1 KGHSH, CDR2 LQKENI. V gave up 4 bases and J gave up 2 bases; unmatched junction bases: 2. CDR3 amino acids: CASSRDRAYNEQFF. In DNA, the CDR3 is TGTGCCAGCTCACGAGACAGGGCCTACAATGAGCAGTTCTTC.

The chain joins TRBV9 to TRBJ1-2; 7 bases align to TRBD1. The CDR3 spans 16 residues. V lost 4 bases and J lost 2; bases outside the gene matches: 11. Germline-derived CDR1 and CDR2 are SGDLS and YYNGEE. CDR3 in DNA: TGTGCCAGCAGCCAGGGGGGTGGCACCTCCAACTATGGCTACACCTTC. Translation: CASSQGGGTSNYGYTF.

The V and J genes are TRBV5-4 and TRBJ2-2; 7 bases map to TRBD1. The CDR3 runs to 15 residues. Trimming removed 3 bases from V and 1 base from J; junction bases left unmatched: 3. Per germline, CDR1 SGHNT and CDR2 YYREEE (reference sequence). The CDR3, as DNA: TGTGCCAGCAGCTCAGGGACAGAGAACACCGGGGAGCTGTTTTTT. Translating gives CASSSGTENTGELFF.

CDR3 loop: CASSLVGVGATQETQYF. DNA for the CDR3: TGCGCCAGCAGCTTGGTAGGGGTTGGGGCCACCCAAGAGACCCAGTACTTC. The V and J genes are TRBV5-1 and TRBJ2-5, with D tentatively TRBD1 (5 bases). With 0 bases removed from V and 1 base from J, the gap between germline ends came to 16 bases. Germline-derived CDR1 and CDR2 are SGHRS and YFSETQ. The CDR3 sequence is 17 residues long.

This chain joins TRBV4-2 and TRBJ2-3; 9 nucleotides align to TRBD2. This CDR3 is built from 16 residues. Germline loops: CDR1 LGHNA, CDR2 YNFKEQ. The V gene end was trimmed by 2 bases and the J gene end by 0 bases; junction bases not matched to a gene: 3. The CDR3 DNA reads as TGTGCCAGCAGCCAACAACTAGCGGGTAGCACAGATACGCAGTATTTT. Amino acids: CASSQQLAGSTDTQYF.

The chain combines TRBV6-4 with TRBJ1-2; the D gene is possibly TRBD1 (5 bases). V lost 4 bases, J lost 6 bases, and 12 bases lay in between. The CDR3 extends over 13 amino acids. Per germline, CDR1 MRHNA and CDR2 SNTAGT. The CDR3 bases are TGTGCCAGCAGTGTTTCACCAGGGCATGGCTACACCTTC. Translated: CASSVSPGHGYTF.

V gene TRBV5-1 combines with J gene TRBJ1-1; possible D gene TRBD1, 5 bases. The CDR3 is 14 amino acids. CDR1 SGHRS and CDR2 YFSETQ come from the germline V gene. Between the trimmed V and J ends, which lost 1 base and 4 bases, there was a span of 11 bases. In DNA form, the CDR3 reads TGCGCCAGCAGCTTGTCTTTGGGGCTCACTGAAGCTTTCTTT. Translation: CASSLSLGLTEAFF.

This clone was detected once. The chain is built from TRBV7-9 and TRBJ1-4; D is uncertain. Trimming removed 3 bases at V and 2 bases at J, with 7 bases between. CDR1 is SEHNR and CDR2 is FQNEAQ in the germline V gene (reference sequence). The CDR3 has 14 residues. CDR3 bases: TGTGCCAGCAGCTTGACAATGACTAATGAAAAACTGTTTTTT. This gives the protein CASSLTMTNEKLFF.

This clone occurred a few times. Written as DNA, the CDR3 is TGTGCCAGCAGTTACTCGAACAGGATAAAAAATTCACCCCTCCACTTT. Translation: CASSYSNRIKNSPLHF. The chain combines TRBV6-5 with TRBJ1-6; D is perhaps TRBD1 (5 bases). Trimming took 0 bases from V and 7 from J, leaving 13 bases between them. From germline, CDR1 is MNHEY and CDR2 SVGAGI. The CDR3 length is 16 residues.

The chain combines TRBV2 with TRBJ1-5; D may be TRBD1 (6 bases). The germline V gene has CDR1 SNHLY and CDR2 FYNNEI. CDR3 length: 14 amino acids. V dropped 1 base and J dropped 5 bases, with 9 bases sitting between them. In DNA form, the CDR3 reads TGTGCCAGCAGTGAAGAGGCAGGGGATCAGCCCCAGCATTTT. Protein: CASSEEAGDQPQHF.

This clone is categorized as large. The rearrangement uses TRBV29-1 and TRBJ2-7, with a possible D match to TRBD2 (6 bases). Germline-derived CDR1 and CDR2 are SQVTM and ANQGSEA. CDR3 length: 13 residues. V was trimmed by 3 bases and J by 2 bases, leaving 11 bases between them. This chain's CDR3 is CSVEGGATYEQYF. The CDR3 coding sequence is TGCAGCGTTGAGGGCGGGGCCACCTACGAGCAGTACTTC.

The V call is TRBV2, the J call TRBJ2-3; either TRBD1 or TRBD2 may fit D (5 bases each). Trimming shortened V by 7 bases and J by 0 bases, and 14 bases separated the two germline ends. Germline assignment: CDR1 SNHLY and CDR2 FYNNEI. The CDR3 extends over 15 amino acids. The CDR3 spells CASKSQGESTDTQYF. In nucleotides, the CDR3 is TGTGCCAGCAAGTCTCAGGGAGAAAGCACAGATACGCAGTATTTT. The full variable domain, rest sourced from reference TRBV2 and TRBJ2-3, is EPEVTQTPSHQVTQMGQEVILRCVPISNHLYFYWYRQILGQKVEFLVSFYNNEISEKSEIFDDQFSVERPDGSNFTLKIRSTKLEDSAMYFCASKSQGESTDTQYFGPGTRLTVL.

V usage is TRBV6-5 and J usage is TRBJ1-5; 9 nucleotides line up with TRBD1. Germline-derived CDR1 and CDR2 are MNHEY and SVGAGI. V shed 6 bases, J shed 3 bases, and the junction held 6 bases outside the gene matches. The CDR3 totals 15 residues. CDR3 region: CASRARDRVNQPQHF. As DNA, the CDR3 is TGTGCCAGCAGGGCCCGGGACAGGGTCAATCAGCCCCAGCATTTT.

The V call is TRBV7-8, the J call TRBJ1-5, with 9 nucleotides matching TRBD1. The CDR3 has 15 residues. The ends lost 5 bases at V and 1 base at J; junction bases unmatched: 3. The germline gives CDR1 SGHVS, CDR2 FQNEAQ. Here the CDR3 DNA reads TGTGCCAGCAGCGGGACAGGGTTCAGCAATCAGCCCCAGCATTTT. The encoded protein is CASSGTGFSNQPQHF.

V usage is TRBV7-2 and J usage is TRBJ2-1, with 8 bases that match TRBD2. Trimming cost V 0 bases and J 6 bases; bases outside gene matches: 7. There are 16 residues in the CDR3. Germline values: CDR1 SGHTA, CDR2 FQGNSA. The CDR3 DNA reads as TGTGCCAGCAGCTTAGCCGGGACTAGAAGCACCAATGAGCAGTTCTTC. Its translation is CASSLAGTRSTNEQFF.

V is TRBV7-2 and J is TRBJ2-3, with TRBD2 as a possible D gene (6 bases). The CDR3 loop spans 16 amino acids. V lost 2 bases, J lost 0 bases, and 12 bases lay in between. Germline lookup yields CDR1 SGHTA and CDR2 FQGNSA. The CDR3 sequence: CASSLFAGRSTDTQYF. CDR3 DNA sequence: TGTGCCAGCAGCTTATTTGCGGGACGGAGCACAGATACGCAGTATTTT.

The chain carries TRBV7-2 and TRBJ2-5, with 8 bases that match TRBD1. V was pared by 5 bases and J by 4 bases, with 12 bases of the junction left unmatched. The germline V gene has CDR1 SGHTA and CDR2 FQGNSA. The CDR3 runs to 16 residues. The CDR3 region is CASSPLTGGPGETQYF. The DNA of the CDR3 is TGTGCCAGCAGCCCCCTCACAGGGGGGCCAGGAGAGACCCAGTACTTC.

The chain carries TRBV6-5 and TRBJ2-2; the D is unclear. CDR3 length: 14 residues. Trimming shortened V by 0 bases and J by 4 bases, and 6 bases separated the two germline ends. Germline V gene data show CDR1 as MNHEY and CDR2 as SVGAGI. The CDR3 is CASSYSHRTGELFF. CDR3 DNA sequence: TGTGCCAGCAGTTACTCTCACCGCACCGGGGAGCTGTTTTTT.

In its sample, this clone was seen a few times. V gene TRBV11-2 combines with J gene TRBJ2-1; TRBD2 matches 10 bases. In germline, CDR1 is SGHAT, CDR2 FQNNGV. This CDR3 is built from 16 residues. V shed 5 bases, J shed 3 bases, and the junction held 7 bases outside the gene matches. In DNA form, the CDR3 reads TGTGCCAGCAGCCAAAGGCTAGCGGGAGTCTACAATGAGCAGTTCTTC. It codes for CASSQRLAGVYNEQFF.

The genes are TRBV6-6 and TRBJ2-1; 14 positions match TRBD2. Trimming cost V 7 bases and J 3 bases; bases outside gene matches: 5. The germline gives CDR1 MNHNY, CDR2 SVGAGI (reference sequence). The CDR3 contains 16 residues. The CDR3 nucleotides are TGTGCCAGCACCGGACTAGCGGGAGGCCTCTACAATGAGCAGTTCTTC. It encodes CASTGLAGGLYNEQFF.

This clone was detected only once. Germline and junction disagree at one end, which may indicate a read error. V usage is TRBV7-9 and J usage is TRBJ2-7, with a weak D call TRBD1 (6 bases). From germline, CDR1 is SEHNR and CDR2 FQNEAQ (reference sequence). The CDR3 is made up of 12 amino acids. CDR3 nucleotide sequence: TGTGCCAGCAGCTTAGTCCCGGGACAAACAACCTTC. Translating gives CASSLVPGQTTF.

This clone was counted between two and nine times. The CDR3 nucleotides are TGCGCCAGCAGCCAAGATAAATTTCCGCAACACAGGGCCCAGTTCTTC. Translated: CASSQDKFPQHRAQFF. This sequence joins TRBV4-1 and TRBJ2-1; TRBD1 might be the D (6 bases). Between the trimmed V and J ends, which lost 0 bases and 13 bases, there was a span of 22 bases. This CDR3 spans 16 amino acids. Germline lookup yields CDR1 MGHRA and CDR2 YSYEKL.

In its sample, this clone was seen a few times. The chain joins TRBV7-8 to TRBJ2-6; D is possibly TRBD2 (5 bases). The CDR3 contains 15 residues. Trimming shortened V by 1 base and J by 4 bases, and 8 bases separated the two germline ends. CDR1 is SGHVS and CDR2 is FQNEAQ in the germline V gene. Written as DNA, the CDR3 is TGTGCCAGCAGCTTAGGGGGAGCCGGGGCCAACGTCCTGACTTTC. Translating it yields CASSLGGAGANVLTF.

J is TRBJ1-5 and V is TRBV4-3; D is unresolved. CDR3 size: 14 residues. Trimming shortened V by 1 base and J by 7 bases, and 11 bases separated the two germline ends. CDR1 and CDR2 from the germline V gene are LGHNA and YSLEER. CDR3 amino acids: CASSQVVGAQPQHF. The CDR3 bases are TGCGCCAGCAGCCAAGTGGTTGGTGCACAGCCCCAGCATTTT.

The chain combines TRBV18 with TRBJ1-1, with TRBD1 matching over 10 bases. This CDR3 spans 17 amino acids. V lost 4 bases to trimming and J lost 1 base; unmatched junction nucleotides: 9. Germline-derived CDR1 and CDR2 are KGHSH and LQKENI. Here the CDR3 reads CASSLTGGAGGNTEAFF. The CDR3 nucleotides are TGTGCCAGCTCACTGACAGGGGGCGCAGGTGGGAACACTGAAGCTTTCTTT.

V and J are TRBV6-2 or TRBV6-3 and TRBJ1-2; no reliable D call. From germline, CDR1 is MNHEY and CDR2 SVGEGT. This CDR3 is 11 amino acids long. V lost 6 bases, J lost 5 bases, and 7 bases lay in between. The CDR3 bases are TGTGCCAGCAGCTTCGATTATGGCTACACCTTC. It specifies CASSFDYGYTF.

The chain recombines TRBV18 with TRBJ2-1, with 11 positions matching TRBD2. CDR3 length: 14 amino acids. Germline values: CDR1 KGHSH, CDR2 LQKENI. V was clipped by 4 bases and J by 10 bases; unmatched bases: 6. This chain's CDR3 is CASSRGGLAEEQFF. For the CDR3, the DNA is TGTGCCAGCTCACGAGGGGGACTAGCGGAGGAGCAGTTCTTC. The entire variable domain, with the rest obtained from reference TRBV18 and TRBJ2-1, is as follows: NAGVMQNPRHLVRRRGQEARLRCSPMKGHSHVYWYRQLPEEGLKFMVYLQKENIIDESGMPKERFSAEFPKEGPSILRIQQVVRGDSAAYFCASSRGGLAEEQFFGPGTRLTVL.

As for this clone: Other DNA sequences in this specimen translate into the identical CDR3. The V gene is TRBV9, the J gene TRBJ2-1; 8 nucleotides align to TRBD2. V lost 0 bases to trimming and J lost 2 bases; unmatched junction nucleotides: 1. In germline, CDR1 is SGDLS, CDR2 YYNGEE. CDR3 size: 15 residues. The CDR3 is CASSVAGGPYNEQFF. The CDR3 DNA reads TGTGCCAGCAGCGTAGCGGGGGGGCCCTACAATGAGCAGTTCTTC.

The chain uses TRBV9 and TRBJ1-2; TRBD1 matches 8 bases. Trimming removed 4 bases from V and 5 bases from J; junction bases left unmatched: 10. The CDR3 consists of 15 residues. The germline gives CDR1 SGDLS, CDR2 YYNGEE. The CDR3 DNA is TGTGCCAGCAGCCTCGCAGGGGGCCCGGGGTATGGCTACACCTTC. This codes for CASSLAGGPGYGYTF.

The CDR3, as DNA: TGTGCCATCAAAAAGGGACAGGGGTTGACCTACGAGCAGTACTTC. Amino acids: CAIKKGQGLTYEQYF. This sequence joins TRBV10-3 and TRBJ2-7, with 10 bases aligning to TRBD1. Trimming cost V 7 bases and J 2 bases; bases outside gene matches: 8. The V gene's germline CDR1 is ENHRY and CDR2 SYGVKD. The CDR3 extends over 15 amino acids.

This clone showed up just once. This chain joins TRBV4-1 and TRBJ1-5, with D unresolved. The CDR3 loop spans 17 amino acids. CDR1 is MGHRA and CDR2 is YSYEKL in the germline V gene. The ends were cut back, 2 bases at V and 3 bases at J, with 17 bases in the middle. Here the CDR3 reads CASSQIVVPSHNQPQHF. The CDR3 nucleotides read TGCGCCAGCAGCCAAATCGTCGTGCCGAGTCACAATCAGCCCCAGCATTTT.